The 32 T cell receptor beta chains below were found in one sample sequenced in a study of neoadjuvant nivolumab and ipilimumab in lung cancer. Profiled with immunoSEQ multiplex PCR; TCRdb holds only in-frame clones, not every one. Of fewer than 35,000 clones listed, more than 90% are singletons. The source was peripheral blood, collected after neoadjuvant nivolumab, alone or with ipilimumab, at or shortly before surgery. These receptors all come from an adult with non-small cell lung cancer.

This chain links TRBV7-2 with TRBJ2-3; the D is unclear. Trimming removed 1 base from V and 2 bases from J, with 7 bases in between. Germline V gene lookup returns CDR1 SGHTA and CDR2 FQGNSA. This CDR3 spans 14 amino acids. CDR3 region: CASSLVADTDTQYF. In nucleotides, the CDR3 is TGTGCCAGCAGCTTAGTGGCAGACACAGATACGCAGTATTTT.

The chain joins TRBV5-1 to TRBJ2-1, with 12 positions matching TRBD1. This CDR3 has 16 amino acids. Germline V CDR1 and CDR2: SGHRS, YFSETQ. V lost 4 bases, J lost 9 bases, and 11 bases stayed unmatched. CDR3 coding DNA: TGCGCCAGCAGCGTAAACCCGGGACAGGGGGCGGGTGAGCAGTTCTTC. Translation gives CASSVNPGQGAGEQFF.

V and J are TRBV29-1 and TRBJ2-1; D might be TRBD1 (7 bases). V was cut by 2 bases and J by 10 bases, with 15 bases left in between. CDR1 is SQVTM and CDR2 is ANQGSEA in the germline V gene. There are 13 residues in the CDR3. The CDR3 here is CSVEPSGGGEQFF. The CDR3, as DNA: TGCAGCGTTGAACCATCAGGGGGAGGCGAGCAGTTCTTC.

V and J are TRBV7-3 and TRBJ2-7; D is unresolved. The ends were cut back, 2 bases at V and 0 bases at J, with 11 bases in the middle. Germline CDR1 reads SGHTA; CDR2 reads FQGTGA. This CDR3 is built from 15 residues. In DNA, the CDR3 is TGTGCCAGCAGCTTAGTGGGCAGAAACTCCTACGAGCAGTACTTC. It translates to CASSLVGRNSYEQYF.

The chain links TRBV19 to TRBJ2-2; D remains unclear. The CDR3 sequence is 12 residues long. CDR1 and CDR2 from the germline V gene are LNHDA and SQIVND (reference sequence). Trimming removed 10 bases at V and 2 bases at J, with 8 bases between. CDR3 region: CATSENTGELFF. The CDR3 bases are TGTGCCACCTCAGAAAACACCGGGGAGCTGTTTTTT.

The V and J genes are TRBV6-5 and TRBJ2-7; 7 bases align to TRBD1. The CDR3 is 13 residues long. The germline CDR1 and CDR2 sequences are MNHEY and SVGAGI. J was trimmed by 6 bases and V by 5 bases; bases with no gene match: 7. The CDR3 sequence is CASSRTGPLEQYF. As DNA, the CDR3 is TGTGCCAGCAGTCGGACAGGCCCCCTCGAGCAGTACTTC.

V is TRBV5-1 and J is TRBJ2-2; a possible D gene is TRBD2 (5 bases). CDR1 is SGHRS, CDR2 YFSETQ, per germline. V lost 2 bases and J lost 1, with 6 bases in between. The CDR3 contains 14 residues. The CDR3 sequence: CASSFAGNTGELFF. The CDR3 DNA reads TGCGCCAGCAGCTTCGCGGGGAACACCGGGGAGCTGTTTTTT.

This chain joins TRBV4-1 and TRBJ1-5, with a possible D match to TRBD1 (6 bases). This CDR3 has 14 amino acids. Germline V lookup: CDR1 MGHRA, CDR2 YSYEKL. V gave up 4 bases and J gave up 2 bases, with 9 bases separating them. The CDR3 spells CASSRDTGNQPQHF. DNA of the CDR3: TGCGCCAGCAGCCGGGACACGGGCAATCAGCCCCAGCATTTT.

Worth noting for this clone: At one boundary the junction diverges from the germline segment, which might be a read error. This chain joins TRBV9 and TRBJ1-2; D gene unclear. Germline values: CDR1 SGDLS, CDR2 YYNGEE. The length of the CDR3 is 12 residues. CDR3 sequence reads: CASRVGPEGYTF. In nucleotides, the CDR3 is TGTGCCAGCAGGGTAGGGCCAGAAGGCTACACCTTC.

V and J are TRBV5-1 and TRBJ1-5, with D tentatively TRBD1 (6 bases). Looked up from germline, CDR1 is SGHRS and CDR2 is YFSETQ. The CDR3 is 14 amino acids. V was cut by 5 bases and J by 5 bases, with 14 bases left in between. The CDR3 sequence: CASSFGGGDQPQHF. CDR3 nucleotides: TGCGCCAGCAGTTTCGGGGGGGGCGATCAGCCCCAGCATTTT.

This clone was seen only a few times. The V call is TRBV2, the J call TRBJ2-2, with 7 bases that match TRBD2. J was trimmed by 3 bases and V by 8 bases; bases with no gene match: 9. The germline CDR1 and CDR2 sequences are SNHLY and FYNNEI. This CDR3 is 15 amino acids long. The CDR3 reads CASQRDRVDTGELFF. The CDR3 nucleotides are TGTGCCAGCCAGCGGGACCGGGTCGACACCGGGGAGCTGTTTTTT.

The CDR3, as DNA: TGTGCCAGCAGCGTAGGACAGGGGGCAGAGACCCAGTACTTC. Translating gives CASSVGQGAETQYF. This rearrangement joins TRBV9 to TRBJ2-5, with 10 bases identical to TRBD1. This CDR3 has 14 amino acids. The ends lost 0 bases at V and 4 bases at J; junction bases unmatched: 0. Germline V lookup: CDR1 SGDLS, CDR2 YYNGEE.

The rearrangement uses TRBV19 and TRBJ2-3, with D uncertain. Germline V gene lookup returns CDR1 LNHDA and CDR2 SQIVND (reference sequence). Trimming left V 5 bases short and J 4 bases short, with 13 bases between. CDR3 size: 14 residues. Written as DNA, the CDR3 is TGTGCCAGTAGTTTCCCAGGAGCTCCAGATACGCAGTATTTT. Translating it yields CASSFPGAPDTQYF.

The chain uses TRBV5-5 and TRBJ2-3; the D gene is possibly TRBD2 (5 bases). The CDR3 is 15 residues long. V was cut by 1 base and J by 2 bases, with 11 bases left in between. The germline CDR1 and CDR2 sequences are SGHKS and YYEKEE (reference sequence). The CDR3 sequence: CASSLNGMITDTQYF. The CDR3 coding sequence is TGTGCCAGCAGCTTGAACGGGATGATCACAGATACGCAGTATTTT.

This chain links TRBV9 with TRBJ2-7; D remains unclear. The CDR3 totals 14 residues. Germline V gives CDR1 SGDLS, CDR2 YYNGEE. Trimming shortened V by 0 bases and J by 1 base, and 8 bases separated the two germline ends. CDR3 amino acids: CASSVAQASYEQYF. In nucleotides, the CDR3 is TGTGCCAGCAGCGTAGCCCAGGCTTCCTACGAGCAGTACTTC. The entire variable domain, with the rest obtained from reference TRBV9 and TRBJ2-7, is as follows: DSGVTQTPKHLITATGQRVTLRCSPRSGDLSVYWYQQSLDQGLQFLIQYYNGEERAKGNILERFSAQQFPDLHSELNLSSLELGDSALYFCASSVAQASYEQYFGPGTRLTVT.

This chain links TRBV6-1 with TRBJ2-7, with D perhaps TRBD2 (5 bases). V was pared by 7 bases and J by 2 bases, with 9 bases between. Per the germline V gene, CDR1 is MNHNS and CDR2 is SASEGT. The length of the CDR3 is 12 residues. The CDR3 sequence is CASTEGAYEQYF. The CDR3 DNA follows: TGTGCCAGCACTGAGGGTGCCTACGAGCAGTACTTC.

The J gene is TRBJ2-6, the V gene TRBV2; D possibly corresponds to TRBD1 (6 bases). Deletions cut 10 bases from V and 0 bases from J, with 16 bases between. Germline V gene sequence: CDR1 SNHLY, CDR2 FYNNEI. There are 16 residues in the CDR3. The CDR3 DNA sequence: TGTGCCACCCGAGGACAGTTCTCCTCTGGGGCCAACGTCCTGACTTTC. It yields the protein CATRGQFSSGANVLTF.

CDR3 amino acids: CASSRDRVGAGELFF. In DNA, the CDR3 is TGCGCCAGCAGCCGGGACAGGGTGGGAGCCGGGGAGCTGTTTTTT. The chain has TRBV5-1 and TRBJ2-2, with 9 bases lining up with TRBD1. The germline V gene encodes CDR1 SGHRS and CDR2 YFSETQ. V was pared by 4 bases and J by 6 bases, with 7 bases of the junction left unmatched. There are 15 residues in the CDR3.

This clone was recorded a few times. The chain combines TRBV19 with TRBJ2-5; D is ambiguous. The V end was cut by 5 bases, the J end by 5 bases, with 18 bases between. This CDR3 region has 15 residues. Looked up from germline, CDR1 is LNHDA and CDR2 is SQIVND (reference sequence). Here the CDR3 reads CASSSRVASRETQYF. The CDR3 DNA reads as TGTGCCAGTAGTTCACGAGTTGCGAGTCGGGAGACCCAGTACTTC. Full variable domain (missing parts from reference TRBV19 and TRBJ2-5): DGGITQSPKYLFRKEGQNVTLSCEQNLNHDAMYWYRQDPGQGLRLIYYSQIVNDFQKGDIAEGYSVSREKKESFPLTVTSAQKNPTAFYLCASSSRVASRETQYFGPGTRLLVL.

J is TRBJ2-7 and V is TRBV7-2; no definite D call. Germline V gene lookup returns CDR1 SGHTA and CDR2 FQGNSA. The CDR3 contains 13 residues. V was pared by 2 bases and J by 3 bases, with 8 bases between. The CDR3 sequence is CASSLSYGYEQYF. For the CDR3, the DNA is TGTGCCAGCAGCTTATCCTACGGCTACGAGCAGTACTTC.

The rearrangement joins TRBV11-1 to TRBJ2-1; 15 bases align to TRBD2. Germline trimming cut 7 bases from V and 4 bases from J; bases unmatched to any gene: 14. Germline CDR1 reads SGHAT; CDR2 reads FQDESV (reference sequence). There are 19 residues in the CDR3. The DNA for the CDR3 is TGTGCCAGCACCACCTTGGGACTAGCGGGAGGTTCCGCTTACAATGAGCAGTTCTTC. Its translation is CASTTLGLAGGSAYNEQFF.

This rearrangement joins TRBV7-9 to TRBJ1-5; D is perhaps TRBD1 (5 bases). In germline, CDR1 is SEHNR, CDR2 FQNEAQ (reference sequence). Trimming pared 4 bases from V and 7 bases from J, leaving 11 bases between. The CDR3 sequence is 13 residues long. The CDR3 sequence is CASSSRDLQPQHF. CDR3 coding DNA: TGTGCCAGCAGCTCCCGGGACTTACAGCCCCAGCATTTT.

V and J are TRBV4-1 and TRBJ1-4; 7 bases are shared with TRBD1. Trimming cost V 1 base and J 7 bases; bases outside gene matches: 6. There are 15 residues in the CDR3. The germline gives CDR1 MGHRA, CDR2 YSYEKL. CDR3 sequence reads: CASSQVGGAGEKLFF. For the CDR3, the DNA is TGCGCCAGCAGCCAAGTAGGGGGCGCGGGTGAAAAACTGTTTTTT.

The CDR3 is CASSLGVAGGFETQYF. In DNA form, the CDR3 reads TGTGCCAGCAGCTTAGGGGTTGCAGGGGGGTTTGAGACCCAGTACTTC. V is TRBV11-2 and J is TRBJ2-5; D might be TRBD1 (7 bases). Trimming took 1 base from V and 5 from J, leaving 17 bases between them. The CDR3 covers 16 residues. Germline assignment: CDR1 SGHAT and CDR2 FQNNGV.

The chain couples TRBV28 to TRBJ2-7; the D gene is possibly TRBD1 (6 bases). CDR3 length: 14 residues. CDR1 and CDR2 from the germline V gene are MDHEN and SYDVKM. Trimming removed 7 bases from V and 5 bases from J, with 18 bases in between. CDR3 protein: CASNSGTITNEQYF. CDR3 nucleotides: TGTGCCAGCAATTCCGGGACAATTACTAACGAGCAGTACTTC.

The gene calls are TRBV7-3 and TRBJ2-3, with TRBD2 identical over 16 bases. The V gene's germline CDR1 is SGHTA and CDR2 FQGTGA. The trim removed 5 bases at V and 5 bases at J, leaving 7 bases unmatched. The CDR3 is 17 residues long. The DNA of the CDR3 is TGTGCCAGCAGCCGCGGGACTAGCGGGAGGGCGGGAGATACGCAGTATTTT. Its protein is CASSRGTSGRAGDTQYF. Based on the CDR3 plus reference TRBV7-3 and TRBJ2-3, the full variable domain is GAGVSQTPSNKVTEKGKYVELRCDPISGHTALYWYRQSLGQGPEFLIYFQGTGAADDSGLPNDRFFAVRPEGSVSTLKIQRTERGDSAVYLCASSRGTSGRAGDTQYFGPGTRLTVL.

This clone appeared a single time. J is TRBJ1-2 and V is TRBV4-1; D uncertain. Germline V CDR1 and CDR2: MGHRA, YSYEKL. The CDR3 contains 13 residues. The V end was cut by 1 base, the J end by 2 bases, with 5 bases between. CDR3 bases: TGCGCCAGCAGCCAAGGACAAAACTATGGCTACACCTTC. Its protein product is CASSQGQNYGYTF.

The CDR3 region has the DNA TGTGCCAGCAGTGGACGACTAGCGGCTAGCACAGATACGCAGTATTTT. Amino acids: CASSGRLAASTDTQYF. The chain couples TRBV6-1 to TRBJ2-3; 9 bases agree with TRBD2. The trim removed 4 bases at V and 0 bases at J, leaving 5 bases unmatched. Germline CDR1 and CDR2: MNHNS and SASEGT. This CDR3 has 16 residues.

The DNA for the CDR3 is TGTGCCAGCAAGACGGCAACCTACGAGCAGTACTTC. Translation: CASKTATYEQYF. This chain uses TRBV10-3 with TRBJ2-7; no definite D call. CDR3 length equals 12 residues. CDR1 ENHRY and CDR2 SYGVKD come from the germline V gene. V lost 10 bases, J lost 2 bases, and 12 bases lay in between.

This clone was detected only once. The J gene is TRBJ2-3, the V gene TRBV6-1; D might be TRBD1 (6 bases). Trimming removed 2 bases at V and 0 bases at J, with 15 bases between. The CDR3 length is 17 residues. CDR1 MNHNS and CDR2 SASEGT come from the germline V gene. The chain's CDR3 is CASSERVGAPSTDTQYF. The CDR3 DNA sequence: TGTGCCAGCAGTGAAAGAGTGGGGGCCCCTAGCACAGATACGCAGTATTTT.

V usage is TRBV6-5 and J usage is TRBJ2-2, with a possible D match to TRBD2 (5 bases). CDR1 and CDR2 (germline): MNHEY, SVGAGI. V lost 0 bases and J lost 8, with 13 bases in between. This CDR3 has 15 amino acids. Here the CDR3 reads CASSYSGELVGELFF. DNA for the CDR3: TGTGCCAGCAGTTACTCCGGGGAGCTCGTTGGGGAGCTGTTTTTT.

A single count supports this clone. The J gene is TRBJ1-5, the V gene TRBV7-6; 8 bases align to TRBD1. V was clipped by 5 bases and J by 6 bases; unmatched bases: 6. Germline V CDR1 and CDR2: SGHVS, FNYEAQ. This CDR3 comprises 14 residues. Here the CDR3 DNA reads TGTGCCAGCAGCCGTAGACAGGGGACTCAGCCCCAGCATTTT. It specifies CASSRRQGTQPQHF.